One and the same sample provided the 31 T cell receptor beta chains below, sequenced in a study of tumor-infiltrating lymphocytes in primary liver carcinoma. A constant-region primer primed TCR beta cDNA synthesis from 500 to 550 ng of total RNA. Researchers made the TCR beta libraries by running three nested multiplex PCR rounds with slightly modified ARM-PCR. Forward primers for TRBV1-TRBV30 and a C-beta reverse primer served the first two PCR rounds, at around 11 cycles each. TCRdb ran MiXCR on the multiplex PCR reads and lists one entry per CDR3 protein. The repertoire includes 250,000 to 350,000 distinct CDR3 sequences, approximately 58% of them detected once, and about a sixth sits in the top ten. Germline DNA was also extracted, with blood RNA taken from unsorted whole blood. Input material: peripheral blood. All receptors come from a woman between 25 and 40 years old with primary liver carcinoma and hepatitis B virus infection.

In regard to this clonotype: This may come from a read error, since a much larger clone is one base off. This chain links TRBV6-5 with TRBJ2-7, with D perhaps TRBD2 (5 bases). The germline gives CDR1 MNHEY, CDR2 SVGAGI. The CDR3 runs 13 residues. The CDR3 loop is CTSSYGEIYEQYF. The CDR3 nucleotides are TGTACCAGCAGTTACGGGGAAATCTACGAGCAGTACTTC.

The V call is TRBV28, the J call TRBJ1-6; 10 positions match TRBD1. The CDR3 has 15 amino acids. CDR1 is MDHEN and CDR2 is SYDVKM in the germline V gene. Trimming took 8 bases from V and 9 from J; bases not matched to a gene: 10. The CDR3 spells CASGPPGQGISPLHF. CDR3 bases: TGTGCCAGCGGTCCCCCGGGACAGGGGATTTCACCCCTCCACTTT.

Comment on this clonotype: The conserved final phenylalanine or tryptophan is absent from the CDR3, which likely points to a read error. This chain uses TRBV11-2 with TRBJ1-6; unclear D gene. The V end was cut by 5 bases, the J end by 10 bases, with 18 bases between. The CDR3 extends over 15 amino acids. Germline values: CDR1 SGHAT, CDR2 FQNNGV. The CDR3 nucleotides are TGTGCCAGCAGCGACTCGCGAAGAGTCAGCTCACCCCTCCACATT. As protein: CASSDSRRVSSPLHI.

As for this clonotype: The junction does not match germline at one end; this may be a read error. This rearrangement joins TRBV6-2 or TRBV6-3 to TRBJ2-1; D ambiguous. The CDR3 has 16 amino acids. Germline CDR1 MNHEY, CDR2 SVGEGT. This CDR3 is CASTPVGRGGYNEQFF. CDR3 nucleotides: TGTGCTAGCACCCCGGTTGGCCGAGGCGGATACAATGAGCAGTTCTTC.

This clonotype was counted between two and nine times. A much larger clone sits a single nucleotide away, making a read error possible. The chain carries TRBV29-1 and TRBJ2-1; 11 bases agree with TRBD2. J gave up 6 bases and V 6 bases, and 7 bases lay outside the gene matches. Germline V lookup: CDR1 SQVTM, CDR2 ANQGSEA. CDR3 length: 14 amino acids. This CDR3 reads CSVSGTSGSNEQFF. The CDR3 nucleotides are TGCAGCGTATCCGGGACTAGCGGCTCCAATGAGCAGTTCTTC.

This clonotype was seen a handful of times. With a much larger clone just one base away, this may be a read error. The chain links TRBV5-4 to TRBJ2-3; no firm D call. From germline, CDR1 is SGHNT and CDR2 YYREEE (reference sequence). The length of the CDR3 is 13 residues. V dropped 1 base and J dropped 0 bases, with 3 bases sitting between them. The CDR3 here is CASSLTSTDTQYF. CDR3 in DNA: TGTGCCAGCAGCTTGACTAGCACAGATACGCAGTATTTT. The full variable domain, rest sourced from reference TRBV5-4 and TRBJ2-3, is ETGVTQSPTHLIKTRGQQVTLRCSSQSGHNTVSWYQQALGQGPQFIFQYYREEENGRGNFPPRFSGLQFPNYSSELNVNALELDDSALYLCASSLTSTDTQYFGPGTRLTVL.

The rearrangement uses TRBV12-3 or TRBV12-4 and TRBJ2-7; D is ambiguous. The length of the CDR3 is 13 residues. V lost 3 bases and J lost 5, with 11 bases in between. CDR3 nucleotide sequence: TGTGCCAGCAGTTTTATATTCGCGGACGAGCAGTACTTC. This codes for CASSFIFADEQYF.

The chain is built from TRBV28 and TRBJ1-5; maybe TRBD1 (5 bases). Trimming shortened V by 3 bases and J by 4 bases, and 13 bases separated the two germline ends. The CDR3 is made up of 15 amino acids. Germline CDR1 and CDR2: MDHEN and SYDVKM. The chain's CDR3 is CASSFRGAGNQPQHF. The CDR3 DNA reads TGTGCCAGCAGTTTTCGAGGGGCCGGGAATCAGCCCCAGCATTTT.

As regards this clonotype: Its ends do not fully match the called genes, so a read error is possible. The gene calls are TRBV12-3 or TRBV12-4 and TRBJ2-3; D remains unclear. This CDR3 is built from 13 residues. The chain's CDR3 is CAGSLRGTDTQYF. Written as DNA, the CDR3 is TGCGCCGGCAGCCTCCGGGGCACAGATACGCAGTATTTT.

This clonotype has at least ten counts. The V and J genes are TRBV29-1 and TRBJ1-1; D uncertain. This CDR3 has 14 amino acids. V was clipped by 7 bases and J by 1 base, with 16 bases between them. Germline V gene lookup returns CDR1 SQVTM and CDR2 ANQGSEA. CDR3 sequence (DNA): TGCAGCGGCCAGGAGCGGCAGCGGAACACTGAAGCTTTCTTT. It encodes CSGQERQRNTEAFF.

This clonotype was found many times. The chain has TRBV11-2 and TRBJ2-2, with D perhaps given as TRBD1 or TRBD2 (5 bases each). This CDR3 is 15 amino acids long. Trimming took off 3 bases at V and 6 bases at J, with 14 bases between the two ends. Per germline, CDR1 SGHAT and CDR2 FQNNGV. CDR3 in amino acids: CASSFVGPGPGELFF. The CDR3 DNA is TGTGCCAGCAGCTTTGTGGGACCAGGTCCCGGGGAGCTGTTTTTT.

Regarding this clonotype: The junction shows a germline mismatch at one end, possibly a read error. This chain connects TRBV12-3 or TRBV12-4 to TRBJ2-7, with 7 bases matching TRBD1. This CDR3 has 16 amino acids. CDR3 DNA sequence: TGTGCCAGCAGTAAAACCAGACGGGACAGCTCCTATGAGCAGTACTTC. It encodes CASSKTRRDSSYEQYF.

About this clonotype itself: Since no conserved phenylalanine or tryptophan closes the CDR3, a read error is the likely cause. The J gene is TRBJ2-5, the V gene TRBV11-2, with D perhaps being TRBD1 or TRBD2 (5 bases each). Germline CDR1 SGHAT, CDR2 FQNNGV. The CDR3 consists of 18 residues. V lost 2 bases and J lost 5, with 24 bases in between. The CDR3 region has the DNA TGTGCCAGCAGCTTACAGTTAGTGGGACCCTTTATACGTGAGACCCAGTACTCC. Its protein product is CASSLQLVGPFIRETQYS.

Of note for this clonotype: Compared with germline, one end of the junction differs, possibly owing to a read error. The chain combines TRBV11-2 with TRBJ1-4, with TRBD1 identical over 9 bases. The CDR3 has 14 amino acids. Germline values: CDR1 SGHAT, CDR2 FQNNGV. DNA of the CDR3: TGTACCAGCAGCAATAGGGACAGGGATGGAAAACTGTTTTTT. Its protein is CTSSNRDRDGKLFF.

On this clonotype: The junction departs from the called germline gene at one end, perhaps through a read error. J is TRBJ2-7 and V is TRBV11-1; D is perhaps TRBD1 or TRBD2 (6 bases each). The germline gives CDR1 SGHAT, CDR2 FQDESV (reference sequence). The CDR3 spans 17 residues. The CDR3 nucleotides read TGTACCAGCAGCTTAGCCCGCGCTCGTATATCGGGGGCTGAGCAGTACTTC. Amino acid sequence: CTSSLARARISGAEQYF. The full variable domain, rest sourced from reference TRBV11-1 and TRBJ2-7, is EAEVAQSPRYKITEKSQAVAFWCDPISGHATLYWYRQILGQGPELLVQFQDESVVDDSQLPKDRFSAERLKGVDSTLKIQPAELGDSAMYLCTSSLARARISGAEQYFGPGTRLTVT.

This clonotype was counted ten times or more. V and J are TRBV11-2 and TRBJ2-1, with a tentative D call TRBD2 (5 bases). Germline loops: CDR1 SGHAT, CDR2 FQNNGV. The length of the CDR3 is 14 residues. Deletions cut 2 bases from V and 3 bases from J, with 8 bases between. The CDR3 nucleotides are TGTGCCAGCAGCTTACAGACTATCTACAATGAGCAGTTCTTC. It yields the protein CASSLQTIYNEQFF.

The chain links TRBV14 to TRBJ1-6, with TRBD1 identical over 7 bases. Germline-derived CDR1 and CDR2 are SGHDN and FVKESK. The CDR3 contains 15 residues. Trimming took 4 bases from V and 4 from J; bases not matched to a gene: 4. The CDR3 is CASSLGTAYNSPLHF. The DNA of the CDR3 is TGTGCCAGCAGCCTCGGGACAGCTTATAATTCACCCCTCCACTTT.

For this clonotype: Since no conserved phenylalanine or tryptophan closes the CDR3, a read error is the likely cause. The V call is TRBV10-2, the J call TRBJ1-1, with D possibly matching TRBD1 (6 bases). V dropped 3 bases and J dropped 1 base, with 18 bases sitting between them. The CDR3 has 17 residues. Germline assignment: CDR1 WSHSY and CDR2 SAAADI. The CDR3 coding sequence is TGCGCCAGCAGTGATAGATCGCGGGGGGCCGAGAACACTGAAGCTTTCTCT. It is translated as CASSDRSRGAENTEAFS.

Note on this clonotype: Just one base apart from a much larger clone, this may be a read error. CDR3 protein: CASSWGGGRSGCYTF. The CDR3, as DNA: TGTGCCAGCAGTTGGGGAGGGGGCAGGTCTGGTTGCTACACCTTC. The chain employs TRBV12-3 or TRBV12-4 and TRBJ1-2, with TRBD1 matching over 7 bases. V gave up 4 bases and J gave up 9 bases; unmatched junction bases: 14. The CDR3 is 15 residues long.

This clonotype was detected ten times or more. The chain has TRBV29-1 and TRBJ2-7; tentative D call: TRBD2 (6 bases). Between the trimmed V and J ends, which lost 3 bases and 3 bases, there was a span of 18 bases. The V gene's germline CDR1 is SQVTM and CDR2 ANQGSEA. The CDR3 length is 15 residues. The CDR3 loop is CSVESMVGGLYEQYF. The DNA for the CDR3 is TGCAGCGTTGAGAGCATGGTGGGGGGACTCTACGAGCAGTACTTC.

The chain uses TRBV5-5 and TRBJ2-1; 8 positions match TRBD2. The CDR3 runs to 16 residues. From germline, CDR1 is SGHKS and CDR2 YYEKEE (reference sequence). V was pared by 3 bases and J by 4 bases, with 9 bases of the junction left unmatched. The CDR3 spells CASSSGTSWAYNEQFF. The CDR3 coding sequence is TGTGCCAGCAGCTCCGGGACTAGTTGGGCATACAATGAGCAGTTCTTC.

The table lists this clonotype with many counts. The V gene is TRBV7-9, the J gene TRBJ2-7; 10 bases are a match to TRBD1. CDR3 length: 17 amino acids. The germline V gene encodes CDR1 SEHNR and CDR2 FQNEAQ (reference sequence). Germline trimming cut 4 bases from V and 4 bases from J; bases unmatched to any gene: 13. CDR3 coding DNA: TGTGCCAGCAGCTCAGAAGTTCCGGGACAGGGGCGGTACGAGCAGTACTTC. Its translation: CASSSEVPGQGRYEQYF. Variable domain in full (rest from reference TRBV7-9 and TRBJ2-7): DTGVSQNPRHKITKRGQNVTFRCDPISEHNRLYWYRQTLGQGPEFLTYFQNEAQLEKSRLLSDRFSAERPKGSFSTLEIQRTEQGDSAMYLCASSSEVPGQGRYEQYFGPGTRLTVT.

To note about this clonotype: At one end the junction does not follow the germline gene, possibly because of a read error. The genes are TRBV5-4 and TRBJ2-2, with 8 bases matching TRBD2. The CDR3 sequence is 15 residues long. Germline V lookup: CDR1 SGHNT, CDR2 YYREEE (reference sequence). This CDR3 reads CASSSTSVNTGELFF. The CDR3 nucleotides read TGCGCCAGCAGCTCGACTAGCGTGAACACCGGGGAGCTGTTTTTT.

This clonotype was seen at least ten times. The chain carries TRBV6-6 and TRBJ2-7; TRBD1 matches 10 bases. CDR1 is MNHNY, CDR2 SVGAGI, per germline (reference sequence). V lost 5 bases and J lost 2; bases outside the gene matches: 3. This CDR3 is 14 amino acids long. CDR3 residues: CASSPGQGTYEQYF. CDR3 coding DNA: TGTGCCAGCAGTCCGGGACAGGGGACCTACGAGCAGTACTTC.

A note on this clonotype: The CDR3 does not end in the conserved phenylalanine or tryptophan, so this is likely a read error. This chain uses TRBV28 with TRBJ2-7; 9 bases agree with TRBD1. The CDR3 sequence is 15 residues long. CDR1 is MDHEN and CDR2 is SYDVKM in the germline V gene. V shed 1 base, J shed 3 bases, and the junction held 4 bases outside the gene matches. The CDR3 spells CASSLYGTGNYEQYL. DNA of the CDR3: TGTGCCAGCAGTTTATATGGGACAGGGAACTACGAGCAGTACCTC.

Remarks on this clonotype: Being one base from a much bigger clone, this may be a read error. This chain connects TRBV4-1 to TRBJ1-4; no definite D call. CDR3 length equals 13 residues. The germline V gene encodes CDR1 MGHRA and CDR2 YSYEKL. CDR3 sequence (DNA): TGCGCCAGCAACCAAATTAAAAATGAAAAACTGTTTTTT. This translates into CASNQIKNEKLFF.

The rearrangement uses TRBV7-3 and TRBJ2-1; tentatively, D is TRBD1 (6 bases). The CDR3 runs to 15 residues. Looked up from germline, CDR1 is SGHTA and CDR2 is FQGTGA. V gave up 1 base and J gave up 2 bases, with 9 bases separating them. In nucleotides, the CDR3 is TGTGCCAGCAGCTTAAATACAGGGCCCTACAATGAGCAGTTCTTC. Translation gives CASSLNTGPYNEQFF.

This clonotype was counted at least ten times. The chain is built from TRBV7-9 and TRBJ1-1; 11 bases fit TRBD1. The CDR3 totals 16 residues. Trimming removed 5 bases from V and 5 bases from J; junction bases left unmatched: 10. Germline V lookup: CDR1 SEHNR, CDR2 FQNEAQ (reference sequence). In DNA form, the CDR3 reads TGTGCCAGCAGCCCGAGGGCGGGACAGGGGGGAACTGAAGCTTTCTTT. The encoded protein is CASSPRAGQGGTEAFF.

As regards this clonotype: The junction departs from germline at one end; a sequencing error may be responsible. The chain is built from TRBV29-1 and TRBJ2-3; D may be TRBD1 or TRBD2 (6 bases each). This CDR3 region has 14 residues. Per the germline V gene, CDR1 is SQVTM and CDR2 is ANQGSEA. This chain's CDR3 is CSVERTARGDAQCF. The CDR3 coding sequence is TGCAGCGTTGAAAGGACAGCTAGGGGGGATGCGCAGTGTTTT.

The chain joins TRBV4-2 to TRBJ1-2; no firm D call. Trimming removed 4 bases at V and 9 bases at J, with 15 bases between. This CDR3 is 13 amino acids long. Germline loops: CDR1 LGHNA, CDR2 YNFKEQ. The CDR3 DNA follows: TGTGCCAGCAGCCGAGTAGCGATCGAAAGCTACACCTTC. As protein: CASSRVAIESYTF.

Points on this clonotype: The junction and the germline gene differ at one end; a read error may be behind it. DNA of the CDR3: TGTGCCAGCTTGGGGTGGGACACGAACACCGGGGAACTGTTTTTT. Residues: CASLGWDTNTGELFF. V is TRBV12-3 or TRBV12-4 and J is TRBJ2-2, with D tentatively TRBD1 (6 bases). The CDR3 runs 15 residues.